The next 4 T cell receptor beta chains were all read from a single sample in a study of T cells in Graves' hyperthyroidism and ophthalmopathy. Regions amplified from RNA transcripts were the TCR beta CDR3 regions. TCR CDR3 underwent first-round RT-PCR with the HTBI primer set. A single record per CDR3 protein comes from TCRdb applying MiXCR to the multiplex PCR reads. In the table there are around 350,000 distinct CDR3 sequences, about 20% of which are singletons. Sequencing was performed on blood. The receptors stem from a woman aged 18-30 years with Graves' hyperthyroidism.

The J gene is TRBJ2-6, the V gene TRBV3-1; maybe TRBD1 (5 bases). Trimming removed 0 bases from V and 12 bases from J, with 12 bases in between. The CDR3 spans 14 residues. Germline assignment: CDR1 LGHDT and CDR2 YNNKEL (reference sequence). In nucleotides, the CDR3 is TGTGCCAGCAGCCAAGACTCAGGGTACGGCGTCCTGACTTTC. Translating it yields CASSQDSGYGVLTF.

In this sample, this clonotype turned up many times. V is TRBV5-1 and J is TRBJ1-2; no clear D. Germline V gives CDR1 SGHRS, CDR2 YFSETQ. V was pared by 4 bases and J by 4 bases, with 11 bases between. This CDR3 comprises 13 residues. CDR3 sequence: CASSRDPTYGYTF. The CDR3 DNA sequence: TGCGCCAGCAGCAGGGATCCCACCTATGGCTACACCTTC.

This chain connects TRBV2 to TRBJ2-6; a possible D gene is TRBD2 (5 bases). The CDR3 extends over 15 amino acids. The V gene lost 6 bases and the J gene lost 0 bases, with 9 bases spanning the gap. Germline V lookup: CDR1 SNHLY, CDR2 FYNNEI. The CDR3 region is CASSVRDSGANVLTF. For the CDR3, the DNA is TGTGCCAGCAGCGTTCGGGACTCTGGGGCCAACGTCCTGACTTTC.

Ten or more counts support this clonotype. This chain uses TRBV24-1 with TRBJ1-2, with D possibly matching TRBD1 (5 bases). This CDR3 has 13 residues. Between the trimmed V and J ends, which lost 3 bases and 8 bases, there was a span of 12 bases. Germline V CDR1 and CDR2: KGHDR, SFDVKD. The DNA of the CDR3 is TGTGCCACCAGTGATGACCAGGGTGACGGCTACACCTTC. It yields the protein CATSDDQGDGYTF.